The following is a T cell receptor beta chain sequence with its context. Its specificity is not known. This CDR3 spans 13 amino acids. Trimming pared 4 bases from V and 2 bases from J, leaving 9 bases between. Germline V lookup: CDR1 LNHDA, CDR2 SQIVND (reference sequence). Sequenced by immunoSEQ multiplex PCR; TCRdb stores in-frame clones only, minus some. The table has 780,000 or so clones, roughly 72% seen once; the top ten hold less than 2%. The data were taken from a study of shared clonotypes between healthy human individuals. Study conclusions and caveats: The four-donor shared clonotypes exceeded non-shared clonotypes in generation probability, with non-shared ones scoring lower.

The sequenced material came from memory CD4+ T cells sorted from blood. Subset denoted: CD45RA-negative fraction. This receptor was obtained from a woman aged 30 to 39 in good health. The rearrangement uses TRBV19 and TRBJ2-7; D unclear. CDR3 in amino acids: CASSTGWAYEQYF. In DNA, the CDR3 is TGTGCCAGTAGTACAGGCTGGGCCTACGAGCAGTACTTC.